This T cell receptor beta chain was retrieved from a study of beta chain features in type 1 diabetes. General observations from the study: Shorter TCRB CDR3s, moderately but significantly so, were found in Type 1 diabetes patients in all four CD4+ subsets.

V lost 5 bases and J 11 bases, leaving 13 bases between the germline ends. This CDR3 spans 12 amino acids. Germline assignment: CDR1 SGHTA and CDR2 FQGNSA. Reverse transcribing all isolated RNA meant expressed TCRB transcripts were sequenced. Measured with immunoSEQ multiplex PCR; TCRdb has only the in-frame clones, and not every one. Among under 850,000 clones listed, about an eighth were seen once. By way of CD45RO/CCR7/CD25/CD127/CD95/CD27, the CD4+ regulatory, stem cell-like memory, central memory and naive cells were sorted. As to this clone: As yet, its antigen is unknown.

V usage is TRBV7-2 and J usage is TRBJ1-5; no definite D call. This TCR derives from a man aged 18 to 35 with type 1 diabetes. The sample was naive CD4+ T cells from blood. The CDR3: CASSQPHEAQHF. CDR3 in DNA: TGTGCCAGCAGCCAACCCCACGAGGCCCAGCATTTT.